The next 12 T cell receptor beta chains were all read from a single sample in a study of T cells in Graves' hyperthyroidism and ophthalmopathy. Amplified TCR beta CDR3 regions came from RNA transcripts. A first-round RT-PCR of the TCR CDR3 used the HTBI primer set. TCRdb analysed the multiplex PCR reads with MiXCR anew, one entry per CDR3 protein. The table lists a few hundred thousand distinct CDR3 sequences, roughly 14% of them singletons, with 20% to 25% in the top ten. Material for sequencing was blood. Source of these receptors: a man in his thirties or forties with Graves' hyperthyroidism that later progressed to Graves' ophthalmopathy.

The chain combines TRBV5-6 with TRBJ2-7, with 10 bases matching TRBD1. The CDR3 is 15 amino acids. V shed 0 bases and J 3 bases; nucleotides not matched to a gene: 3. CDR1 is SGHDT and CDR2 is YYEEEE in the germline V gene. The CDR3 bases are TGTGCCAGCAGCTTGGTGGACAGGGGGTTCTACGAGCAGTACTTC. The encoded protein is CASSLVDRGFYEQYF.

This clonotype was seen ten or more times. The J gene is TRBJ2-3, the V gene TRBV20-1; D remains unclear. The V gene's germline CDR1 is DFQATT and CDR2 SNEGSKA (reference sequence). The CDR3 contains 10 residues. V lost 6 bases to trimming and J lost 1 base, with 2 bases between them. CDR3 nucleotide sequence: TGCAGTGCCCGCACAGATACGCAGTATTTT. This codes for CSARTDTQYF.

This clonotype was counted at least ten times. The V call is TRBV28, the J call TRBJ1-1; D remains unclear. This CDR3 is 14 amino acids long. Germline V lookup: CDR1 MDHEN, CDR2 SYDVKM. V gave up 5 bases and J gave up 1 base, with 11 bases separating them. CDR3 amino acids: CASSTRTSNTEAFF. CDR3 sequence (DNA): TGTGCCAGCAGTACCCGGACCTCGAACACTGAAGCTTTCTTT.

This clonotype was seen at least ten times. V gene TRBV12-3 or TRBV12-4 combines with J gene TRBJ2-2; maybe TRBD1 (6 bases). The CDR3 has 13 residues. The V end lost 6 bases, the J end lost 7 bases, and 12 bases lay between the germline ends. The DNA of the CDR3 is TGTGCCAGCAGGAAGGGGGAAATCGGGGAGCTGTTTTTT. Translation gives CASRKGEIGELFF.

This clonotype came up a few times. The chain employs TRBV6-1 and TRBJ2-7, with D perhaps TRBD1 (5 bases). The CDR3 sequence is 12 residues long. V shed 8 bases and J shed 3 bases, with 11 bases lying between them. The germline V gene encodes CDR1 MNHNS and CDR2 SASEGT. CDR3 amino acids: CASRSDIYEQYF. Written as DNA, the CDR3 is TGTGCCAGCCGCTCGGACATCTACGAGCAGTACTTC.

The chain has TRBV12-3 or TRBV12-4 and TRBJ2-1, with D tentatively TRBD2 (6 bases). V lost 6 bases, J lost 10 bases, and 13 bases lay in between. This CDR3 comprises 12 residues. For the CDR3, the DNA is TGTGCCAGCAGAACGCTAGCGCACGAGCAGTTCTTC. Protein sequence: CASRTLAHEQFF.

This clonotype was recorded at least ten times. CDR3 DNA: TGTGCTAGTGGTTTGGTAGAGTGGGAGCTGTTTTTT. It encodes CASGLVEWELFF. This rearrangement joins TRBV12-5 to TRBJ2-2; D call uncertain. Per germline, CDR1 LGHNT and CDR2 FRNRAP. The CDR3 loop spans 12 amino acids. V was trimmed by 0 bases and J by 9 bases, leaving 5 bases between them.

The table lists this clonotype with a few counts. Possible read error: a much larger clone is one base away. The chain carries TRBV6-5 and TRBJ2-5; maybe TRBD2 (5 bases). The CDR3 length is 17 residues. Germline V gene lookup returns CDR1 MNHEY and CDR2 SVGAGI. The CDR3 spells CAGSYSSGGKNQETQYF. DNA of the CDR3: TGTGCCGGCAGTTACTCCAGTGGAGGCAAAAACCAAGAGACCCAGTACTTC.

The DNA for the CDR3 is TGTGCCAGCAGTCGAGGGGGGACAGGCTCTGGAAACACCATATATTTT. Its protein is CASSRGGTGSGNTIYF. The chain links TRBV3-1 to TRBJ1-3, with 8 bases that match TRBD1. This CDR3 comprises 16 residues. CDR1 and CDR2 from the germline V gene are LGHDT and YNNKEL (reference sequence). Trimming at V came to 6 bases and at J to 0 bases, leaving 7 bases not matched to a gene. Combining the CDR3 with reference TRBV3-1 and TRBJ1-3 gives the whole variable domain DTAVSQTPKYLVTQMGNDKSIKCEQNLGHDTMYWYKQDSKKFLKIMFSYNNKELIINETVPNRFSPKSPDKAHLNLHINSLELGDSAVYFCASSRGGTGSGNTIYFGEGSWLTVV.

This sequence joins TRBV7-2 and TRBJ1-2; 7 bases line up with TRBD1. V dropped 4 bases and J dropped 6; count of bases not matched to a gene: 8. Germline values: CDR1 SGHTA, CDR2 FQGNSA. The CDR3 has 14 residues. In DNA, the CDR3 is TGTGCCAGCAGCTCGAGACAGGGTCGAGATGGCTACACCTTC. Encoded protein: CASSSRQGRDGYTF.

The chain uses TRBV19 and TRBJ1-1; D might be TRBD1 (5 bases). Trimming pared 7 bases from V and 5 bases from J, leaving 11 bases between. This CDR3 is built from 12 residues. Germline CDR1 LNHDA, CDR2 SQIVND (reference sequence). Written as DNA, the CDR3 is TGTGCCAGTACCCAGGGATGGACTGAAGCTTTCTTT. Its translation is CASTQGWTEAFF. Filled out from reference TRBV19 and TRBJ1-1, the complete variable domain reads DGGITQSPKYLFRKEGQNVTLSCEQNLNHDAMYWYRQDPGQGLRLIYYSQIVNDFQKGDIAEGYSVSREKKESFPLTVTSAQKNPTAFYLCASTQGWTEAFFGQGTRLTVV.

The chain's CDR3 is CASSPWGRGEETQYF. The CDR3 DNA follows: TGTGCCAGCAGCCCTTGGGGCAGGGGAGAGGAGACCCAGTACTTC. The chain carries TRBV27 and TRBJ2-5; D is possibly TRBD1 (6 bases). The germline gives CDR1 MNHEY, CDR2 SMNVEV (reference sequence). Between the trimmed V and J ends, which lost 6 bases and 5 bases, there was a span of 19 bases. This CDR3 contains 15 residues.